This TCR beta chain comes out of a study of T cell responses to AZD1222 COVID-19 vaccine (dated by TCRdb to the early 2020s). Background for the entire study: AZD1222 recipients whose second dose came at about 4 weeks and those whose second dose came at about 12 weeks were combined into one group, since spike-specific TCR depth and breadth did not differ between the two schedules. A total of about 250 trial participants underwent TCR sequencing, of whom roughly 210 had received two doses of AZD1222 and about 26 had received two doses of the MenACWY control vaccine. Enrollment into the trials was organized by age into subgroups of 18-55, 56-69 and 70-plus years, and those subgroups contained roughly 150, 30 and 60 TCR-sequenced participants, respectively.

Taken from cysteine to phenylalanine, the CDR3 has 15 residues. Of the read, only the CDR3 DNA is kept; its 45 bases are in frame from base 1. Relative to germline, V is 6 bases shorter and J is 2 bases shorter, with 16 bases between their ends. The germline V gene specifies MRHNA as CDR1 and SNTAGT as CDR2. Results the study describes overall, beyond this receptor: Reportedly, almost half of the unique spike-specific TCRs recognized epitopes lying outside the regions that are mutated in the B.1.351 and B.1.1.7 variants. The 56-69-year group was small, and its depth increase did not reach significance, likely because of low power. Participants were mostly white British and included more females than males, and it was suggested by the authors that clonal diversity may have been underestimated. A significant rise in spike-specific TCR breadth and depth was observed after two AZD1222 doses relative to day 0 and relative to MenACWY recipients. Vaccine-associated CD4 TCRs spanned the whole spike protein, with dominant responses in regions 160-218 and 743-854. No day 14 peak-response samples were available, so repertoires were characterized only after the peak T cell response. Only a handful of AZD1222 recipients were SARS-CoV-2 seropositive at baseline, limiting conclusions about previously exposed vaccinees.

The CDR3 regions of human TCRbeta chains were subjected to immunosequencing. Per the source publication's procedure: TCRs in the repertoires were compared against a reference library of SARS-CoV-2-specific TCRs that had been generated with the MIRA antigen-specificity platform. Breadth was defined as the fraction of unique TCRs that were SARS-CoV-2-associated, and depth was defined as the fraction of total T cells that were SARS-CoV-2-associated. Using the MIRA data, each spike-specific TCR was assigned both to the spike region to which the TCR was reactive and to a CD4 or CD8 class. Log10-transformed breadth and depth values were compared by one-way ANOVA with Sidak's multiple comparisons tests. TCRdb's version of the immuneACCESS table is confined to in-frame rearrangements and falls short of the full clone set. An unresolved V gene accounts for under half of the shortfall where checked; the remainder is of unknown origin. D and trimming come from the DNA, and the V and J calls and clone size come from that table. Across this sample there are 90,000 to 150,000 clones, with roughly 88% seen only once. Clones ranked in the top ten supply less than 6% of the sample.

A word on this clone: Its antigen is unknown. Base qualities are not provided; no much larger clone lies one nucleotide away.

The time point label here, explained by the study, means: baseline before first vaccination. Vaccinee samples were obtained from the UK trials COV001 and COV002, which included a single-blind randomized controlled phase 2/3 trial of AZD1222 (ChAdOx1 nCoV-19) in healthy adults. For TCRbeta chain sequencing, PBMC samples from trial participants were taken at day 0 and at day 28 after the second dose. The receptor comes from an adult in good health. This material consisted of peripheral blood, taken on day 0 of AZD1222 vaccination. Recombination connected TRBV6-4 to TRBJ2-5; the D segment could be TRBD2, given 7 matching bases. The nucleotide sequence is TGTGCCAGCAGCCCCCTGGGGGGGGCGCAAGAGACCCAGTACTTC. Its protein reads: CASSPLGGAQETQYF.